The 4 T cell receptor beta chains in this list originate from one sample, sequenced in a study of graft-versus-host responses after intestinal transplantation. These receptors' antigens are unknown. TCRdb's table, derived via immunoSEQ multiplex PCR, lists solely in-frame clones and lacks some. The sample yields some 120,000 clones, more than 90% seen once. The sample consisted of unstimulated CD4+ T cells sorted from spleen or lymph node cells, taken before transplant. The receptor source for this set is a human donor who was the organ donor for an intestinal transplant.

V and J are TRBV21-1 and TRBJ2-7. TRBV21-1 is a pseudogene segment. The CDR3 covers 17 residues. For the CDR3, the DNA is TGTGCCAGCAGCAAAGGGAGCTGGCTGGGGATTCAATACGAGCAGTACTTC. Translated, it gives CASSKGSWLGIQYEQYF.

The chain has TRBV7-9 and TRBJ1-4; TRBD1 matches at 10 bases. CDR3 size: 15 residues. Losses at the gene ends were 3 bases for V and 8 bases for J; bases not matched to a gene: 6. Looked up from germline, CDR1 is SEHNR and CDR2 is FQNEAQ (reference sequence). CDR3 residues: CASSLRQGAREKLFF. CDR3 DNA sequence: TGTGCCAGCAGCTTGAGACAGGGGGCAAGAGAAAAACTGTTTTTT.

The chain carries TRBV7-2 and TRBJ2-2; the D is unclear. The CDR3 sequence is 14 residues long. Germline values: CDR1 SGHTA, CDR2 FQGNSA. V was clipped by 1 base and J by 1 base, with 4 bases between them. The CDR3 is CASSLGRNTGELFF. Here the CDR3 DNA reads TGTGCCAGCAGCTTAGGCCGGAACACCGGGGAGCTGTTTTTT.

V and J are TRBV6-5 and TRBJ1-2; D is ambiguous. Germline values: CDR1 MNHEY, CDR2 SVGAGI. Trimming pared 2 bases from V and 3 bases from J, leaving 13 bases between. The CDR3 extends over 15 amino acids. CDR3 loop: CASSYHVRGDYGYTF. CDR3 in DNA: TGTGCCAGCAGTTACCACGTACGAGGTGACTATGGCTACACCTTC.